This TCR beta chain came from a study of T-cell memory formation after mild COVID-19. MiXCR, applied by TCRdb to the 5' RACE reads, yields one record per CDR3 protein. The sample lists a few hundred thousand distinct CDR3 sequences, around an eighth occurring once. Germline values: CDR1 PRHDT, CDR2 FYEKMQ (reference sequence). This CDR3 has 16 amino acids. The junction had 10 bases not matched to a gene; V was cut back by 5 bases and J by 4 bases. This clonotype was sampled from a man younger than 35 who had mild COVID-19 (a few samples of this study predate the infection). Cell type and time point are not known. The rearrangement joins TRBV13 to TRBJ2-5; 10 bases are shared with TRBD1. The source material was PBMCs or a T cell subset sorted from them (not recorded which). CDR3 coding DNA: TGTGCCAGCAGCAACTGGGGACAGGGGATTTCAGAGACCCAGTACTTC. Encoded protein: CASSNWGQGISETQYF. The full variable domain, with the rest looked up from reference TRBV13 and TRBJ2-5, is AAGVIQSPRHLIKEKRETATLKCYPIPRHDTVYWYQQGPGQDPQFLISFYEKMQSDKGSIPDRFSAQQFSDYHSELNMSSLELGDSALYFCASSNWGQGISETQYFGPGTRLLVL.